This T cell receptor beta chain comes out of a study of T cells after yellow fever vaccination. Findings of the study overall: A weaker secondary response peaked on day 5, the primary on day 15.

TCRdb used MiXCR to reprocess the 5' RACE reads, holding one entry per CDR3 protein. The sample carries 550,000 or so distinct CDR3 sequences, over 15% recorded once. This CDR3 contains 14 residues. Germline V gene sequence: CDR1 SGHTA, CDR2 FQGNSA. Turning to this clonotype: Its antigen is as yet unknown. One end of the junction is discordant with germline, which a read error may explain.

This specimen was PBMCs, taken 15 days after the yellow fever booster vaccination. This receptor was identified in a man aged 25-45 years who received the YFV17D yellow fever vaccine. J is TRBJ2-2 and V is TRBV7-2; D gene unclear. The CDR3 bases are TGTCCCAGCAGCTTCGGAGTGAACACCGGGGAGCTGTTTTTT. Protein: CPSSFGVNTGELFF.